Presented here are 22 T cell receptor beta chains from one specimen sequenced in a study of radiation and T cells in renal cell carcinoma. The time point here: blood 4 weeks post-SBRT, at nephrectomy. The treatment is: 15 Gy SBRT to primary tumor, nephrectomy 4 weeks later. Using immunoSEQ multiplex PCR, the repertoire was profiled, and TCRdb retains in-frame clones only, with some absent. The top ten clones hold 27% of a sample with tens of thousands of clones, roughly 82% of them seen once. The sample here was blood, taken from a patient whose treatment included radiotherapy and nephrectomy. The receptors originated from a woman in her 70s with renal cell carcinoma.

As DNA, the CDR3 is TGCGCCAGCAGCTTGAGTAGCGGGTCGAGCTCCTACAATGAGCAGTTCTTC. This codes for CASSLSSGSSSYNEQFF. V gene TRBV5-1 combines with J gene TRBJ2-1, with 7 nucleotides matching TRBD2. Germline CDR1 SGHRS, CDR2 YFSETQ. Unmatched junction bases numbered 7, after V lost 1 base and J lost 0 bases. This CDR3 spans 17 amino acids.

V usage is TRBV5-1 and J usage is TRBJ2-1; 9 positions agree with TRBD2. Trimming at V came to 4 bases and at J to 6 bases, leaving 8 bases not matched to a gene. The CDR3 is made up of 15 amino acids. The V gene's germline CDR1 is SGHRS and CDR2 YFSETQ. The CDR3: CASSLGAGGTNEQFF. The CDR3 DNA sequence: TGCGCCAGCAGCCTAGGGGCGGGAGGGACCAATGAGCAGTTCTTC.

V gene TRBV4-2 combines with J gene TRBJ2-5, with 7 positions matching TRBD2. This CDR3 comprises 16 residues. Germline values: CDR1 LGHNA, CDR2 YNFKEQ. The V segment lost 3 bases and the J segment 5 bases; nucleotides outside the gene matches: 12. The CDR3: CASSQGLTSIWETQYF. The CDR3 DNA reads TGTGCCAGCAGCCAGGGCCTGACTAGCATCTGGGAGACCCAGTACTTC.

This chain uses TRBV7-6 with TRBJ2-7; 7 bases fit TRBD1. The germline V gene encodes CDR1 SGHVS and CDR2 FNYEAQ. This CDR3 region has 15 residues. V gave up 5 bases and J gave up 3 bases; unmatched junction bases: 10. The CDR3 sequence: CASSRNPGGSYEQYF. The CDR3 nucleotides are TGTGCCAGCAGCCGAAACCCAGGGGGAAGCTACGAGCAGTACTTC.

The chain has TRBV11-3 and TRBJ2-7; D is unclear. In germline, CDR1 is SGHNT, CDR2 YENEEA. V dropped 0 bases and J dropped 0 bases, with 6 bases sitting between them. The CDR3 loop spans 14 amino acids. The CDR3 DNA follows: TGTGCCAGCAGCTTAGATTCCAGCTCCTACGAGCAGTACTTC. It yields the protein CASSLDSSSYEQYF.

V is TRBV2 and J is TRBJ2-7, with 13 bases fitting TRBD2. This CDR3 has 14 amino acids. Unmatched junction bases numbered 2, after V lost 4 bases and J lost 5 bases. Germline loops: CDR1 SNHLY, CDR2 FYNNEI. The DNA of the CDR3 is TGTGCCAGCAGTGGACTAGCGGGAGGCCACGAGCAGTACTTC. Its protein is CASSGLAGGHEQYF.

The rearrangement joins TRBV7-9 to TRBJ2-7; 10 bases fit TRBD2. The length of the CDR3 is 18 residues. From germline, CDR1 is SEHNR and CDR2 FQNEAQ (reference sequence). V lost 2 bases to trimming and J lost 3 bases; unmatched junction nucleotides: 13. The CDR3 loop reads CASSLPLGPSGGLYEQYF. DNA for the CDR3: TGTGCCAGCAGCTTACCCCTCGGGCCTAGCGGGGGTCTCTACGAGCAGTACTTC. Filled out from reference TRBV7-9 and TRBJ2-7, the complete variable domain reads DTGVSQNPRHKITKRGQNVTFRCDPISEHNRLYWYRQTLGQGPEFLTYFQNEAQLEKSRLLSDRFSAERPKGSFSTLEIQRTEQGDSAMYLCASSLPLGPSGGLYEQYFGPGTRLTVT.

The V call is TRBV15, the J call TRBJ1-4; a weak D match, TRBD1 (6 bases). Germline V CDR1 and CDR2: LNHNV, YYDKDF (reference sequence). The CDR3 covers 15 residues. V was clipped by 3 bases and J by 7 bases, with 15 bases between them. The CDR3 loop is CATSRPTGGGEKLFF. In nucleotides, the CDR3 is TGTGCCACCAGCAGGCCGACAGGAGGTGGTGAAAAACTGTTTTTT. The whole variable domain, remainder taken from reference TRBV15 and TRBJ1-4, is DAMVIQNPRYQVTQFGKPVTLSCSQTLNHNVMYWYQQKSSQAPKLLFHYYDKDFNNEADTPDNFQSRRPNTSFCFLDIRSPGLGDTAMYLCATSRPTGGGEKLFFGSGTQLSVL.

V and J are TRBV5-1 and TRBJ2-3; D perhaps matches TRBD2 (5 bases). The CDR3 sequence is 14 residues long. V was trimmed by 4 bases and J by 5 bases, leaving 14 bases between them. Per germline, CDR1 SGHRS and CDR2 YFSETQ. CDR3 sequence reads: CASSRAESRDTQYF. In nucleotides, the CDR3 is TGCGCCAGCAGCCGAGCGGAGTCTAGAGATACGCAGTATTTT.

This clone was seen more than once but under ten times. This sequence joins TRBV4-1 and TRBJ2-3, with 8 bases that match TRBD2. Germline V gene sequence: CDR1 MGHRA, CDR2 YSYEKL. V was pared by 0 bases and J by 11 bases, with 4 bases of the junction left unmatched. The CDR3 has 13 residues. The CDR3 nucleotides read TGCGCCAGCAGCCAAGATTGGACTAGCAGGCAGTATTTT. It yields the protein CASSQDWTSRQYF.

CDR3 nucleotide sequence: TGCGCCAGCAGCAAGGGCATGACAGGGGGCTATGGCTACACCTTC. It translates to CASSKGMTGGYGYTF. The chain uses TRBV5-1 and TRBJ1-2, with 9 positions matching TRBD1. V dropped 4 bases and J dropped 4; count of bases not matched to a gene: 8. Germline assignment: CDR1 SGHRS and CDR2 YFSETQ. CDR3 length: 15 residues.

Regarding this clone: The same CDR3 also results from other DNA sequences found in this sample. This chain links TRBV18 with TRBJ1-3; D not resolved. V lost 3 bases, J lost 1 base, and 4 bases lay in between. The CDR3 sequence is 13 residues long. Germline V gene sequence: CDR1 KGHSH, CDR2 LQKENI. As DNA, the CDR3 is TGTGCCAGCTCACCTACATCTGGAAACACCATATATTTT. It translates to CASSPTSGNTIYF.

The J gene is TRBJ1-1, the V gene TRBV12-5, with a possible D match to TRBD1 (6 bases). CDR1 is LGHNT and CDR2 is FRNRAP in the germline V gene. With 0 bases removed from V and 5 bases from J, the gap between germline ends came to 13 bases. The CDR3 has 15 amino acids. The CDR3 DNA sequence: TGTGCTAGTGGTTTGGTTACAGGGAGTCGGACTGAAGCTTTCTTT. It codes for CASGLVTGSRTEAFF.

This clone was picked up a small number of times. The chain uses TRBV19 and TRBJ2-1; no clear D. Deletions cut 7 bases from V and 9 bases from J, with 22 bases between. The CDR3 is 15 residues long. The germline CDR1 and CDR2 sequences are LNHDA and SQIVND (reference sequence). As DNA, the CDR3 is TGTGCCAGTATCAATACCGCCAGCCTATTTAGTGAGCAGTTCTTC. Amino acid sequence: CASINTASLFSEQFF.

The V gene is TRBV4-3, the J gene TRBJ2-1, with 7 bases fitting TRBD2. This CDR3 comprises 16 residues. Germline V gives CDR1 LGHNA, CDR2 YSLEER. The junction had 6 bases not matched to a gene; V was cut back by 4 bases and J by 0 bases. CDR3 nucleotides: TGCGCCAGCAGCCCTGTTGGGGGGGACTCCTACAATGAGCAGTTCTTC. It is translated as CASSPVGGDSYNEQFF.

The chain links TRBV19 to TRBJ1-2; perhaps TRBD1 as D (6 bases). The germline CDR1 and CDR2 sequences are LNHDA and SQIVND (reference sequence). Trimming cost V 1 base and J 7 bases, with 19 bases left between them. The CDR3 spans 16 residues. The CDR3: CASSIAITQQGAGYTF. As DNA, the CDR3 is TGTGCCAGTAGTATAGCAATTACCCAACAGGGCGCTGGCTACACCTTC.

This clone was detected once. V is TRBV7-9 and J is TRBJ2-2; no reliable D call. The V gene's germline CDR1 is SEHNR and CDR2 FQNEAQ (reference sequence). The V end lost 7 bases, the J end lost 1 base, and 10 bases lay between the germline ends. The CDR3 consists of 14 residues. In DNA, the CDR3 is TGTGCCAGCAATCCTGCAGGGAACACCGGGGAGCTGTTTTTT. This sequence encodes CASNPAGNTGELFF.

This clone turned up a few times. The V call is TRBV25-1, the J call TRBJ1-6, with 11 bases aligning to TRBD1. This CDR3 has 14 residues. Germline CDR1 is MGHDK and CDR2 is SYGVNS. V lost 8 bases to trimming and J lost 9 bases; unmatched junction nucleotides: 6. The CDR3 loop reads CASLGGTGGSPLHF. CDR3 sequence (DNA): TGTGCCAGCCTGGGGGGGACAGGGGGTTCACCCCTCCACTTT.

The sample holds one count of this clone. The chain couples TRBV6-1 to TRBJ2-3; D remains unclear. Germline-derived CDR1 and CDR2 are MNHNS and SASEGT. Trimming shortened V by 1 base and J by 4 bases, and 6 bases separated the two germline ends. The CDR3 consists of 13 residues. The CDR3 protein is CASSEGTADTQYF. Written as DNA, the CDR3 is TGTGCCAGCAGTGAAGGGACCGCAGATACGCAGTATTTT.

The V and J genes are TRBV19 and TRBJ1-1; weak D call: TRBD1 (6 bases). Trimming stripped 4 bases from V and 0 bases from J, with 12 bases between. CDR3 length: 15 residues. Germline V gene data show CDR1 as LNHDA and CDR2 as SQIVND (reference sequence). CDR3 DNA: TGTGCCAGTAGTACCCGGGACACCTTGAACACTGAAGCTTTCTTT. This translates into CASSTRDTLNTEAFF.

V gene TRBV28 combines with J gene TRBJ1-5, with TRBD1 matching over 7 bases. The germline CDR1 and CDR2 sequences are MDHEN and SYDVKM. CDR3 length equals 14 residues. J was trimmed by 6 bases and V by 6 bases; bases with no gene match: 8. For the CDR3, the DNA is TGTGCCAGCAGAGAGACAGGGATGCTTCAGCCCCAGCATTTT. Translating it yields CASRETGMLQPQHF.

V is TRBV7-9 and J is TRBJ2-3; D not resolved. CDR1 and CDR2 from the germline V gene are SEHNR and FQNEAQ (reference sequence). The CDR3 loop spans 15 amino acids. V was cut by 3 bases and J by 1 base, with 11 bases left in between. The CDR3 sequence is CASSLRFSGTDTQYF. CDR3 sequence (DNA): TGTGCCAGCAGCTTGAGGTTTTCGGGCACAGATACGCAGTATTTT.